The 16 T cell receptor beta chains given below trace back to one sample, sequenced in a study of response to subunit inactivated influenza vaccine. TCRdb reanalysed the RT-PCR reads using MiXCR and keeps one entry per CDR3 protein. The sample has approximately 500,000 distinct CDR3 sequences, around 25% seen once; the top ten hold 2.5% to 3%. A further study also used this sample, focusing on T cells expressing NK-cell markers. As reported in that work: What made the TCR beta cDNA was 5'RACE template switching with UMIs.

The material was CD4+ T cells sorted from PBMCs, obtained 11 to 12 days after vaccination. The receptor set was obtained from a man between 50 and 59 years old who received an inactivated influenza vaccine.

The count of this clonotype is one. The CDR3 nucleotides read TGTGCCAGCTCACCAGGGCGGGACTACGAGCAGTACTTC. It codes for CASSPGRDYEQYF. The V call is TRBV18, the J call TRBJ2-7, with D maybe TRBD2 (6 bases). This CDR3 has 13 residues. Between the trimmed V and J ends, which lost 2 bases and 3 bases, there was a span of 8 bases. Germline assignment: CDR1 KGHSH and CDR2 LQKENI.

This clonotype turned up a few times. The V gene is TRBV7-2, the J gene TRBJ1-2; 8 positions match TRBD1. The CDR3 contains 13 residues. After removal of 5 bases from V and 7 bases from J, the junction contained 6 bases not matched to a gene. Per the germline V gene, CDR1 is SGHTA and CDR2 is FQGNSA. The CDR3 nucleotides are TGTGCCAGCAGCCAATTCGGACAGGGTGGCTACACCTTC. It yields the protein CASSQFGQGGYTF.

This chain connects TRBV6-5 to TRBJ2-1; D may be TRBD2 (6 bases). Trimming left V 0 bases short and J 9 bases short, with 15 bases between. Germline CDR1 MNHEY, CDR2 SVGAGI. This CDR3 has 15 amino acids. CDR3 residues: CASSYSRLRRGEQFF. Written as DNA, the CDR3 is TGTGCCAGCAGTTACTCGCGGCTCCGGCGGGGTGAGCAGTTCTTC.

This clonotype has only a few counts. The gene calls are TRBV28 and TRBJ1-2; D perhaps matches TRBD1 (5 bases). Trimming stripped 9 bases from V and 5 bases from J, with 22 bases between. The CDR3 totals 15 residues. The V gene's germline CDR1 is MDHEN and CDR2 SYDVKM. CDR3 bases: TGTGCCAGTAGAGAATATCGGGGGTTTTCTTATGGCTACACCTTC. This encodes CASREYRGFSYGYTF.

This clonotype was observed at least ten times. CDR3 nucleotide sequence: TGCAGCGTTGATTGGGCTAGCGGGGCTTCAGATACGCAGTATTTT. This sequence encodes CSVDWASGASDTQYF. The rearrangement uses TRBV29-1 and TRBJ2-3; 9 bases are a match to TRBD2. The CDR3 consists of 15 residues. J was trimmed by 4 bases and V by 3 bases; bases with no gene match: 8. In germline, CDR1 is SQVTM, CDR2 ANQGSEA.

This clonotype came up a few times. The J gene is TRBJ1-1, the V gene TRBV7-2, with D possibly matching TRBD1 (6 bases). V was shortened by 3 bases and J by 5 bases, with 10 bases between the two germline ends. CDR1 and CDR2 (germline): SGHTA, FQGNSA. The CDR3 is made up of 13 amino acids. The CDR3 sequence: CASSFQGTTEAFF. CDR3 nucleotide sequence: TGTGCCAGCAGCTTTCAGGGGACAACTGAAGCTTTCTTT.

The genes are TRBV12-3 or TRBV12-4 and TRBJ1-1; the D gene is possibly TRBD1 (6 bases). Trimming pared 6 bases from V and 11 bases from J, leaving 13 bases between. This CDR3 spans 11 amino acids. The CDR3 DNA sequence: TGTGCCAGCAGCAGGGGAGGGTTGGCTTTCTTT. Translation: CASSRGGLAFF.

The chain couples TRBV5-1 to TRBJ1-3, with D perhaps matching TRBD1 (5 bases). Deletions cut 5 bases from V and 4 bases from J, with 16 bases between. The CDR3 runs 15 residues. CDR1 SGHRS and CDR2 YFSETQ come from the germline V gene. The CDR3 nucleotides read TGCGCCAGCAGGGAGTTAGGGGTATCCGGAAACACCATATATTTT. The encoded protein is CASRELGVSGNTIYF.

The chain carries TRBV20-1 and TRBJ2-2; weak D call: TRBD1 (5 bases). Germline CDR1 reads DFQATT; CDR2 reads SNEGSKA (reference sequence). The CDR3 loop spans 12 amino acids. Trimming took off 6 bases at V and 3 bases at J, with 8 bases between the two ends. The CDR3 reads CSAKTDTGELFF. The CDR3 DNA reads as TGCAGTGCAAAGACAGACACCGGGGAGCTGTTTTTT.

The CDR3 DNA follows: TGCGCCAGCAGCTCAGTGACGGAGCGGGGGAAGACCCAGTACTTC. It specifies CASSSVTERGKTQYF. V and J are TRBV5-1 and TRBJ2-5; the match to TRBD2 covers 8 bases. The CDR3 has 15 amino acids. Germline V gives CDR1 SGHRS, CDR2 YFSETQ. The V gene end was trimmed by 3 bases and the J gene end by 6 bases; junction bases not matched to a gene: 10.

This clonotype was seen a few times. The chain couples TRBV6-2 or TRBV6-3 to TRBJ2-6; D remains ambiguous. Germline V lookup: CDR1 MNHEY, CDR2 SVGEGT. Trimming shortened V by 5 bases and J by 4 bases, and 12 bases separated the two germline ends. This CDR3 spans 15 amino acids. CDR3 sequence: CASSKTRTGANVLTF. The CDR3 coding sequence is TGTGCCAGCAGTAAGACCCGTACAGGGGCCAACGTCCTGACTTTC.

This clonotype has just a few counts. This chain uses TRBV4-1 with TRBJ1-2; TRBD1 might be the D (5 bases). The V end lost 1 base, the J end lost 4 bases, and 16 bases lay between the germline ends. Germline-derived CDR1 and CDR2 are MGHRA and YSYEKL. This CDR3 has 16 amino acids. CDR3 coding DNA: TGCGCCAGCAGCCAAGTTTTGAGTAAGGGGTTCTATGGCTACACCTTC. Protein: CASSQVLSKGFYGYTF.

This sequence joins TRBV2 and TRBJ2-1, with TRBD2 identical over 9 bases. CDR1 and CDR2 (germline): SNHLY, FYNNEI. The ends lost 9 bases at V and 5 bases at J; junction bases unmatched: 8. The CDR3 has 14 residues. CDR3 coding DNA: TGTGCCAGTCAAGGGACTAGCCAACACAATGAGCAGTTCTTC. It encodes CASQGTSQHNEQFF.

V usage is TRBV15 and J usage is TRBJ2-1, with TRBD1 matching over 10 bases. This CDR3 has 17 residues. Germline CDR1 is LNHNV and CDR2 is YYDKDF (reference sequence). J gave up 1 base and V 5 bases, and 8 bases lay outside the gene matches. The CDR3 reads CATSGWDRGDSYNEQFF. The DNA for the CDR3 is TGTGCCACCAGCGGATGGGACAGGGGTGATTCCTACAATGAGCAGTTCTTC. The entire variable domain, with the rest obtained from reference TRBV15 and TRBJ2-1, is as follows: DAMVIQNPRYQVTQFGKPVTLSCSQTLNHNVMYWYQQKSSQAPKLLFHYYDKDFNNEADTPDNFQSRRPNTSFCFLDIRSPGLGDTAMYLCATSGWDRGDSYNEQFFGPGTRLTVL.

In DNA, the CDR3 is TGCAGCGTTGACCGGGACGGGACCTACGAGCAGTACTTC. Translating gives CSVDRDGTYEQYF. This rearrangement joins TRBV29-1 to TRBJ2-7; D is tentatively TRBD1 or TRBD2 (5 bases each). The ends were cut back, 3 bases at V and 2 bases at J, with 11 bases in the middle. Germline V lookup: CDR1 SQVTM, CDR2 ANQGSEA. This CDR3 comprises 13 residues.

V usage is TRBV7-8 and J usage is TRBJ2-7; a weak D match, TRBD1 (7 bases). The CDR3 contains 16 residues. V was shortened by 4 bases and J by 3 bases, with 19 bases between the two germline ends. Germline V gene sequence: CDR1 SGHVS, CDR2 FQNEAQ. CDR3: CASSSQGGGALYEQYF. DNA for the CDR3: TGTGCCAGCAGCTCCCAAGGGGGCGGGGCCCTCTACGAGCAGTACTTC. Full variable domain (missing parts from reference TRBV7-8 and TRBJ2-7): GAGVSQSPRYKVAKRGQDVALRCDPISGHVSLFWYQQALGQGPEFLTYFQNEAQLDKSGLPSDRFFAERPEGSVSTLKIQRTQQEDSAVYLCASSSQGGGALYEQYFGPGTRLTVT.